Given below is one TCR beta chain in context. The antigen this receptor binds is unknown. Base qualities are not at hand, and no much larger clone is one base apart. These data are taken from a study of T cell responses to AZD1222 COVID-19 vaccine (dated by TCRdb to the early 2020s). Regarding the research as a whole: AZD1222 recipients with second doses at about 4 weeks or about 12 weeks were pooled, because spike-specific TCR depth and breadth did not differ between schedules. TCR sequencing covered 230 to 250 trial participants: roughly 200 given two doses of AZD1222 and 26 given two doses of MenACWY control vaccine. Trial participants were enrolled by age into 18-55, 56-69 and 70-plus year subgroups, with about 150, 28 and 57 TCR-sequenced participants respectively. General conclusions and limits of the study: In the small 56-69-year group, the increase in depth fell short of significance, most likely because of low power. Participants were mostly white British and included more females than males, and it was suggested by the authors that clonal diversity may have been underestimated. Reportedly, close to half of the unique spike-specific TCRs recognized epitopes lying outside the regions that are mutated in the B.1.351 and B.1.1.7 variants. Because no samples from the day 14 peak response were available, repertoires could be characterized only after the peak T cell response. CD4 TCRs associated with the vaccine covered the entire spike protein, and the dominant responses were in regions 160-218 and 743-854. After two AZD1222 doses, spike-specific TCR breadth and depth were significantly higher than at day 0 and than in MenACWY recipients. Conclusions about previously exposed vaccinees were limited because only six AZD1222 recipients were SARS-CoV-2 seropositive at baseline.

This sample's time point label indicates: baseline before first vaccination. Vaccinee samples came from UK trials COV001 and COV002, including a single-blind randomized controlled phase 2/3 trial of AZD1222 (ChAdOx1 nCoV-19) in healthy adults. For TCRbeta chain sequencing, PBMC samples were collected from trial participants at day 0 and at day 28 after the second dose. CDR1 and CDR2 were assigned from the germline V gene (reference sequence) as MNHNY and SVGAGI. Including the terminal cysteine and phenylalanine, the CDR3 comprises 14 residues. Left in the record is the CDR3 DNA by itself, 42 bases read in frame from the first base. V sheds 6 bases and J sheds 0 bases, leaving 11 bases between their ends. The CDR3 regions of human TCRbeta chains were analyzed by immunosequencing. Processing in the source paper ran as follows. Repertoire TCRs were checked for matches against a reference library of SARS-CoV-2-specific TCRs that had been generated using the MIRA antigen-specificity platform. Breadth was defined as the fraction of unique TCRs that were SARS-CoV-2-associated, and depth was defined as the fraction of total T cells that were SARS-CoV-2-associated. Each spike-specific TCR was assigned to its reactive spike region and to a CD4 or CD8 class using the MIRA data. Log10-transformed breadth and depth values were compared by one-way ANOVA with Sidak's multiple comparisons tests. Imported from immuneACCESS, the table was reduced by TCRdb to in-frame sequences with V and J called. These copies leave out some clones; in studies compared against another copy, an unresolved V gene accounts for under half, and the cause of the remainder is not known. V and J calls and clone size are those listed in that table; D and trimming were worked out from the DNA. The sample yields about 120,000 clones; roughly 87% were counted once. The ten largest clones take up 0.95% to 1.5% of the sample.

The sample here was peripheral blood, taken on day 0 of AZD1222 vaccination. The source is an adult in good health. The sequence is built from TRBV6-6 and TRBJ1-1, with no D gene named confidently. The sequenced DNA is TGTGCCAGCAGACTGACGGCAATGAACACTGAAGCTTTCTTT. Its protein reads: CASRLTAMNTEAFF.